The clone carrying this T cell receptor (beta chain) appeared a few times. As yet, its antigen is unknown. This record comes from a study of beta chain features in type 1 diabetes. Study-level information: Healthy donors and patients had similar age, gender and cell yields.

Sorted populations all exceeded 95% purity. Deletions cut 8 bases from V and 11 bases from J, with 21 bases between. This CDR3 contains 13 residues. In germline, CDR1 is MNHEY, CDR2 SMNVEV (reference sequence). Sequencing targeted expressed TCRB transcripts, as all isolated RNA had been reverse transcribed. Here immunoSEQ multiplex PCR was the method, and the copy in TCRdb shows in-frame clones only, minus some. The sample contains 550,000 to 850,000 clones, around 15% of which appear only once. Study-level findings and limits: For Type 1 diabetes patients, all four CD4+ subsets carried TCRB CDR3s that were moderately but significantly shorter.

The sequenced material came from naive CD4+ T cells from blood. This rearrangement joins TRBV27 to TRBJ1-1, with D maybe TRBD1 (5 bases). The sequence was collected from a man between 18 and 35 years old with type 1 diabetes. DNA for the CDR3: TGTGCCAGCGGAGGAACTCGGGGCTTCGAGGCTTTCTTT. Amino acids: CASGGTRGFEAFF.